The 5 T cell receptor beta chains reported below all come from one sample, sequenced in a study of cytomegalovirus exposure and HLA in healthy donors. Generated by immunoSEQ multiplex PCR, the TCRdb table keeps only in-frame clones and is missing some. The sample lists around 300,000 clones; 88% were seen once. The sample was PBMCs. These receptors were taken from a man between 25 and 39 years old in good health and CMV-seronegative.

The chain recombines TRBV10-1 with TRBJ1-1; D is unresolved. This CDR3 is built from 13 residues. Looked up from germline, CDR1 is WNHNN and CDR2 is SYGVQD (reference sequence). V lost 5 bases and J lost 1, with 8 bases in between. CDR3 sequence (DNA): TGCGCCAGCAGTAAACAGAGGAACACTGAAGCTTTCTTT. Translation gives CASSKQRNTEAFF.

For the CDR3, the DNA is TGCGCCAGCAGCCAAGATCAGGGACAGAGGGCGTTCACTGAAGCTTTCTTT. Translated, it gives CASSQDQGQRAFTEAFF. The chain couples TRBV4-3 to TRBJ1-1; 7 bases line up with TRBD1. The V gene's germline CDR1 is LGHNA and CDR2 YSLEER. The ends lost 0 bases at V and 4 bases at J; junction bases unmatched: 11. The CDR3 consists of 17 residues.

The V gene is TRBV2, the J gene TRBJ2-5, with D possibly being TRBD1 (5 bases). The better agreement between TRBJ2-7 and the DNA end casts doubt on the J call. Germline V gives CDR1 SNHLY, CDR2 FYNNEI. The CDR3 has 15 residues. The CDR3 bases are TGTGCCAGCAGTGAAGACAGGCCCCTCTCCTACGAGCAGTACTTC. Its translation is CASSEDRPLSYEQYF.

The chain couples TRBV7-9 to TRBJ2-5; D might be TRBD2 (5 bases). The CDR3 extends over 13 amino acids. Germline values: CDR1 SEHNR, CDR2 FQNEAQ (reference sequence). V lost 3 bases and J 5 bases, leaving 10 bases between the germline ends. CDR3 DNA: TGTGCCAGCAGCTTCTCGGGAACGGAGACCCAGTACTTC. Translation: CASSFSGTETQYF. Looking up the rest from reference TRBV7-9 and TRBJ2-5 gives the full variable domain: DTGVSQNPRHKITKRGQNVTFRCDPISEHNRLYWYRQTLGQGPEFLTYFQNEAQLEKSRLLSDRFSAERPKGSFSTLEIQRTEQGDSAMYLCASSFSGTETQYFGPGTRLLVL.

The chain couples TRBV2 to TRBJ2-1; possible D gene TRBD1, 5 bases. Trimming stripped 6 bases from V and 5 bases from J, with 17 bases between. Germline V gene data show CDR1 as SNHLY and CDR2 as FYNNEI. This CDR3 region has 15 residues. The CDR3 DNA follows: TGTGCCAGCAGCCAAGGGTGGGGCACTGACAATGAGCAGTTCTTC. It yields the protein CASSQGWGTDNEQFF.